These 23 T cell receptor beta chains were sequenced from one sample in a study of CD8 T cells in Susac syndrome. RNA in amounts of about 0.45 to 1 ug was reverse transcribed with random hexamers. TCRdb recomputed calls from the immunoSEQ multiplex PCR reads with MiXCR, one row per CDR3 protein. The sample shows under 200,000 distinct CDR3 sequences, roughly 94% of them seen only once. Sequences were obtained from CD4+ T cells from PBMCs. These receptors originate from a human donor with Susac syndrome.

The chain recombines TRBV20-1 with TRBJ2-7; no clear D gene. V lost 0 bases, J lost 2 bases, and 11 bases lay in between. Germline V gene lookup returns CDR1 DFQATT and CDR2 SNEGSKA (reference sequence). The CDR3 is 14 amino acids. The DNA for the CDR3 is TGCAGTGCTAGAGATGGGCAGGCGACCTACGAGCAGTACTTC. Amino acid sequence: CSARDGQATYEQYF.

The chain combines TRBV20-1 with TRBJ1-2; D gene unclear. V was pared by 0 bases and J by 8 bases, with 13 bases between. The CDR3 consists of 13 residues. Germline values: CDR1 DFQATT, CDR2 SNEGSKA (reference sequence). The DNA for the CDR3 is TGCAGTGCTAGAGAAGCCTTTTCAGACGGCTACACCTTC. This encodes CSAREAFSDGYTF.

V is TRBV5-1 and J is TRBJ1-1, with 10 bases fitting TRBD1. This CDR3 has 15 residues. J lost 4 bases, V lost 2 bases, and 5 bases had no gene match. Germline CDR1 SGHRS, CDR2 YFSETQ. The CDR3, as DNA: TGCGCCAGCAGCTTTAAGGGACAGGGGAGCACTGAAGCTTTCTTT. Encoded protein: CASSFKGQGSTEAFF.

CDR3 sequence reads: CASRALTGTEAFF. The DNA of the CDR3 is TGTGCCAGCCGGGCCTTGACAGGGACTGAAGCTTTCTTT. The rearrangement uses TRBV2 and TRBJ1-1, with 7 nucleotides matching TRBD1. The V segment lost 8 bases and the J segment 5 bases; nucleotides outside the gene matches: 8. This CDR3 is built from 13 residues. CDR1 is SNHLY, CDR2 FYNNEI, per germline.

CDR3 amino acids: CASSRDSYQETQYF. The CDR3 bases are TGCGCCAGCAGCCGGGACTCATACCAAGAGACCCAGTACTTC. The chain has TRBV5-1 and TRBJ2-5; a weak D match, TRBD2 (6 bases). This CDR3 has 14 amino acids. Per germline, CDR1 SGHRS and CDR2 YFSETQ. Deletions cut 4 bases from V and 0 bases from J, with 10 bases between.

The chain joins TRBV29-1 to TRBJ2-5, with unresolved D. CDR3 size: 11 residues. In germline, CDR1 is SQVTM, CDR2 ANQGSEA. Trimming took 7 bases from V and 5 from J, leaving 11 bases between them. CDR3 nucleotide sequence: TGCAGCGGTCGGGTTTCCGAGACCCAGTACTTC. Translation: CSGRVSETQYF.

The chain links TRBV9 to TRBJ1-1, with D possibly TRBD1 on 6 matching bases. V was trimmed by 4 bases and J by 5 bases, leaving 12 bases between them. Germline-derived CDR1 and CDR2 are SGDLS and YYNGEE. The CDR3 runs to 13 residues. The CDR3 nucleotides read TGTGCCAGCAGCACGGGGGCGTATACTGAAGCTTTCTTT. Translated: CASSTGAYTEAFF. Using reference TRBV9 and TRBJ1-1 for the parts outside the CDR3, the full variable domain is DSGVTQTPKHLITATGQRVTLRCSPRSGDLSVYWYQQSLDQGLQFLIQYYNGEERAKGNILERFSAQQFPDLHSELNLSSLELGDSALYFCASSTGAYTEAFFGQGTRLTVV.

The J gene is TRBJ2-5, the V gene TRBV12-3 or TRBV12-4; 7 bases are a match to TRBD2. This CDR3 is built from 13 residues. Germline trimming cut 7 bases from V and 3 bases from J; bases unmatched to any gene: 5. The CDR3 bases are TGTGCCAGCACCTACAGCGGGAAAGAGACCCAGTACTTC. Translated, it gives CASTYSGKETQYF.

This chain connects TRBV20-1 to TRBJ2-5; D uncertain. The V end was cut by 5 bases, the J end by 2 bases, with 9 bases between. There are 12 residues in the CDR3. The V gene's germline CDR1 is DFQATT and CDR2 SNEGSKA (reference sequence). The CDR3 DNA reads as TGCAGTGCTGGTCGGCCACAAGAGACCCAGTACTTC. This codes for CSAGRPQETQYF.

This chain links TRBV29-1 with TRBJ1-3; no clear D. V was shortened by 4 bases and J by 0 bases, with 10 bases between the two germline ends. This CDR3 region has 14 residues. Germline loops: CDR1 SQVTM, CDR2 ANQGSEA. CDR3: CSVVDGNSGNTIYF. CDR3 bases: TGCAGCGTTGTAGACGGAAACTCTGGAAACACCATATATTTT.

The V call is TRBV9, the J call TRBJ2-1, with D possibly TRBD2 on 5 matching bases. CDR1 and CDR2 (germline): SGDLS, YYNGEE. The CDR3 runs to 16 residues. V was clipped by 4 bases and J by 0 bases, with 14 bases between them. The CDR3, as DNA: TGTGCCAGCAGCCCAGGACTCTTGAGCTCCTACAATGAGCAGTTCTTC. Protein product: CASSPGLLSSYNEQFF.

The gene calls are TRBV20-1 and TRBJ1-1; no definite D call. Germline values: CDR1 DFQATT, CDR2 SNEGSKA (reference sequence). This CDR3 contains 12 residues. Trimming cost V 4 bases and J 5 bases, with 11 bases left between them. CDR3 protein: CSATGVETEAFF. For the CDR3, the DNA is TGCAGTGCTACAGGCGTCGAGACTGAAGCTTTCTTT.

CDR3: CASSYRFGNIQYF. CDR3 coding DNA: TGTGCCAGCAGTTATAGATTCGGAAACATTCAGTACTTC. This chain uses TRBV6-5 with TRBJ2-4; D is undetermined. V gave up 3 bases and J gave up 6 bases, with 9 bases separating them. The CDR3 is 13 residues long. The germline V gene encodes CDR1 MNHEY and CDR2 SVGAGI.

The chain employs TRBV5-1 and TRBJ2-3, with 10 bases fitting TRBD2. The germline V gene has CDR1 SGHRS and CDR2 YFSETQ. After removal of 1 base from V and 1 base from J, the junction contained 6 bases not matched to a gene. The CDR3 has 17 residues. The CDR3 region is CASSLWSGTSGTDTQYF. The CDR3 region has the DNA TGCGCCAGCAGCTTGTGGTCCGGGACTAGCGGCACAGATACGCAGTATTTT.

The chain is built from TRBV4-3 and TRBJ2-3, with D perhaps being TRBD1 or TRBD2 (6 bases each). Trimming stripped 5 bases from V and 3 bases from J, with 18 bases between. In germline, CDR1 is LGHNA, CDR2 YSLEER. This CDR3 has 16 residues. This CDR3 reads CASSEQGGRGTDTQYF. CDR3 in DNA: TGCGCCAGCAGCGAACAGGGCGGACGGGGGACAGATACGCAGTATTTT.

The chain couples TRBV7-9 to TRBJ2-4; 7 bases are shared with TRBD1. Germline CDR1 SEHNR, CDR2 FQNEAQ (reference sequence). Trimming cost V 4 bases and J 15 bases; bases outside gene matches: 9. The CDR3 is 12 amino acids. In nucleotides, the CDR3 is TGTGCCAGCAGCTCCGGACAGGCCGTTGGGTACTTC. Translated: CASSSGQAVGYF. Full variable domain (missing parts from reference TRBV7-9 and TRBJ2-4): DTGVSQNPRHKITKRGQNVTFRCDPISEHNRLYWYRQTLGQGPEFLTYFQNEAQLEKSRLLSDRFSAERPKGSFSTLEIQRTEQGDSAMYLCASSSGQAVGYFGAGTRLSVL.

V usage is TRBV20-1 and J usage is TRBJ2-5; D possibly matches TRBD1 or TRBD2 (5 bases each). The length of the CDR3 is 15 residues. Germline CDR1 DFQATT, CDR2 SNEGSKA (reference sequence). Trimming stripped 2 bases from V and 5 bases from J, with 18 bases between. The DNA of the CDR3 is TGCAGTGCTAGATCGGGACCCAGTAGAGGGGAGACCCAGTACTTC. Its translation: CSARSGPSRGETQYF.

This clonotype was counted once. The rearrangement links TRBV7-9 to TRBJ2-5; 7 positions match TRBD1. With V trimmed by 5 bases and J by 2 bases, 8 bases remained unmatched. The germline gives CDR1 SEHNR, CDR2 FQNEAQ (reference sequence). The CDR3 has 15 amino acids. Here the CDR3 DNA reads TGTGCCAGCAGCCCGATCAGGACAGGACAAGAGACCCAGTACTTC. Its translation is CASSPIRTGQETQYF.

The V and J genes are TRBV30 and TRBJ2-1; TRBD1 might be the D (6 bases). This CDR3 has 17 amino acids. Trimming removed 1 base from V and 1 base from J, with 17 bases in between. Germline V gene lookup returns CDR1 GTSNPN and CDR2 SVGIG (reference sequence). In DNA form, the CDR3 reads TGTGCCTGGAGTGGAGGGGGTGCGAGCCGATCCTACAATGAGCAGTTCTTC. Translated: CAWSGGGASRSYNEQFF.

The chain combines TRBV18 with TRBJ2-5, with D perhaps matching TRBD1 (6 bases). Germline loops: CDR1 KGHSH, CDR2 LQKENI. There are 16 residues in the CDR3. Trimming took 3 bases from V and 5 from J, leaving 19 bases between them. Here the CDR3 reads CASSPSARGDSETQYF. In DNA form, the CDR3 reads TGTGCCAGCTCACCGTCCGCCAGGGGTGATTCGGAGACCCAGTACTTC.

The rearrangement links TRBV11-2 to TRBJ1-6; D unresolved. Between the trimmed V and J ends, which lost 4 bases and 5 bases, there was a span of 12 bases. In germline, CDR1 is SGHAT, CDR2 FQNNGV. The CDR3 spans 15 residues. The CDR3 coding sequence is TGTGCCAGCAGCTCCGACATCAGAAATAATTCACCCCTCCACTTT. This gives the protein CASSSDIRNNSPLHF.

This chain uses TRBV6-2 or TRBV6-3 with TRBJ1-2; TRBD1 is a possible D gene (5 bases). V lost 0 bases and J 1 base, leaving 12 bases between the germline ends. Germline V gene data show CDR1 as MNHEY and CDR2 as SVGEGT. This CDR3 is built from 16 residues. In DNA, the CDR3 is TGTGCCAGCAGTTACTCGATTCTGGGACTTAACTATGGCTACACCTTC. Residues: CASSYSILGLNYGYTF.

The J gene is TRBJ2-5, the V gene TRBV7-2, with 7 bases matching TRBD1. CDR3 length equals 15 residues. Germline V gene data show CDR1 as SGHTA and CDR2 as FQGNSA. The ends lost 3 bases at V and 5 bases at J; junction bases unmatched: 9. The CDR3 reads CASSFEATGLETQYF. Written as DNA, the CDR3 is TGTGCCAGCAGCTTTGAAGCGACAGGGCTGGAGACCCAGTACTTC.